Given below is one TCR beta chain in context. Generated by immunoSEQ multiplex PCR, the TCRdb table keeps only in-frame clones and is missing some. In the table there are fewer than 40,000 clones, 65% to 80% of which are singletons. This CDR3 region has 15 residues. Germline assignment: CDR1 SGDLS and CDR2 YYNGEE. V shed 8 bases and J shed 0 bases, with 16 bases lying between them. This entry belongs to a study of STAT5B mutations in CD4+ large granular lymphocyte leukemia. This chain connects TRBV9 to TRBJ2-3; possible D gene TRBD1, 6 bases. This clonotype was obtained from a human donor in good health. The material sequenced was CD4+ T cells from blood buffy coats. CDR3 sequence reads: CASAVRGISTDTQYF. The CDR3 DNA sequence: TGTGCCAGTGCGGTCAGGGGAATTAGCACAGATACGCAGTATTTT.